This TCR beta chain was identified in a study of T-cell memory formation after mild COVID-19. The CDR3 totals 14 residues. Trimming cost V 3 bases and J 10 bases, with 16 bases left between them. Germline assignment: CDR1 LGHNA and CDR2 YSLEER. Broader study findings: Cross-reactive memory apparently joined, as some responding clones appeared in pre-infection memory. Mainly CM and EM harbored the contracting CD4+ clones; mainly EMRA harbored the CD8+ ones. Specificity for SARS-CoV-2 was not confirmed among the second-wave clones peaking on day 37.

5'RACE with constant-segment primers yielded barcoded, UMI-tagged TCR alpha and TCR beta cDNA libraries. Each CDR3 protein gets one entry after TCRdb re-called the 5' RACE reads with MiXCR. The table shows around 450,000 distinct CDR3 sequences, with 20% to 25% occurring only once. As regards this clonotype: Its antigen is currently unknown.

Input material: PBMCs or a T cell subset sorted from them (not recorded which). The TCR was taken from an adult woman who had mild COVID-19 (a few samples of this study predate the infection). Cell type and time point are not known. The chain is built from TRBV4-3 and TRBJ2-4; unclear D gene. CDR3 sequence (DNA): TGCGCCAGCAGCCATGGAGCTGATTCAACAATTCAGTACTTC. This gives the protein CASSHGADSTIQYF.